Below are 3 T cell receptor beta chains sequenced from a single sample in a study of T cell responses to AZD1222 COVID-19 vaccine listed by TCRdb under 2021. Sample time point, as interpreted from the label and publication: baseline before first vaccination. The library came from the immunoSEQ multiplex PCR assay. TCRdb holds this immuneACCESS table with in-frame rearrangements only. Some clones are missing; in checked studies, unresolved V genes explain under half, and the rest has no known cause. Present in this sample are 150,000 to 200,000 clones, over 90% of which were seen just once. About 3.9% of the sample rests with the top ten. The sequencing used peripheral blood, collected on day 0 of AZD1222 vaccination. All receptors derive from an adult in good health.

V gene TRBV28 combines with J gene TRBJ1-2; D remains unclear. The CDR3 runs to 13 residues. Trimming pared 1 base from V and 1 base from J, leaving 4 bases between. CDR1 is MDHEN, CDR2 SYDVKM, per germline. CDR3 sequence: CASSLYDNYGYTF. CDR3 nucleotide sequence: TGTGCCAGCAGTTTATATGATAACTATGGCTACACCTTC.

This clone was counted only a few times. V is TRBV28 and J is TRBJ1-1; 9 positions match TRBD1. V was clipped by 3 bases and J by 1 base; unmatched bases: 6. Germline V gene lookup returns CDR1 MDHEN and CDR2 SYDVKM. This CDR3 is 16 amino acids long. The CDR3 here is CASSLQGQGTNTEAFF. For the CDR3, the DNA is TGTGCCAGCAGTTTGCAAGGACAGGGGACGAACACTGAAGCTTTCTTT. Full variable domain (rest looked up from reference TRBV28 and TRBJ1-1): DVKVTQSSRYLVKRTGEKVFLECVQDMDHENMFWYRQDPGLGLRLIYFSYDVKMKEKGDIPEGYSVSREKKERFSLILESASTNQTSMYLCASSLQGQGTNTEAFFGQGTRLTVV.

The V call is TRBV10-1, the J call TRBJ2-3; tentative D call: TRBD2 (6 bases). Trimming cost V 2 bases and J 0 bases, with 21 bases left between them. CDR1 and CDR2 (germline): WNHNN, SYGVQD (reference sequence). This CDR3 spans 19 amino acids. In DNA form, the CDR3 reads TGCGCCAGCAGTGAGCCCGGCTCGGCGGGACCGTTTAGCACAGATACGCAGTATTTT. The encoded protein is CASSEPGSAGPFSTDTQYF.